This T cell receptor (beta chain) came from a study of CXCR3-negative and CXCR3-positive naive CD8 T cells. Overall study results and limits: With respect to TRBV-TRBJ usage, naive CXCR3-negative and CXCR3-positive cells were similar; memory differed. Both naive subsets carried similar amounts of surface CD5, so TCR strength was inferred from TRB CDR3 properties. The majority of assays used fresh PBMCs, and CXCR3 expression partially decreased after cryopreservation. The TRB CDR3s that CXCR3-positive naive cells carried were more hydrophobic than those of CXCR3-negative naive cells.

UMI-labeled 5' RACE TRB cDNA libraries were prepared from the cells. From the 5' RACE reads, TCRdb lists one entry per CDR3 protein and no DNA. Its clone listing holds approximately 96,000 distinct CDR3 sequences. Turning to this clonotype: Antigen unknown.

CDR1 SGHRS and CDR2 YFSETQ come from the germline V gene. The CDR3 runs to 12 residues. This TCR was recovered from a human donor in good health. Some clones in this sample may be carry-over from other donors' samples. The chain is built from TRBV5-1 and TRBJ2-7; checking the TCRdb D call of TRBD1 is not possible without DNA. Sequenced input: naive CXCR3+ CD8+ T cells from blood. The sample's subset: CD45RO-CCR7+CD27+CD95- naive CD8+ T cells expressing CXCR3 (TNR3+). The CDR3 spells CASSLVPGEQYF. The full variable domain, rest sourced from reference TRBV5-1 and TRBJ2-7, is KAGVTQTPRYLIKTRGQQVTLSCSPISGHRSVSWYQQTPGQGLQFLFEYFSETQRNKGNFPGRFSGRQFSNSRSEMNVSTLELGDSALYLCASSLVPGEQYFGPGTRLTVT.